These T cell receptor beta chains were read from a single sample in a study of regulatory T cells in long-lasting Graves disease. Using its own MiXCR run on the multiplex PCR reads, TCRdb lists one record per CDR3 protein. The table lists about 360,000 distinct CDR3 sequences, roughly 16% of them singletons. The sample also formed part of further work on T cells in Graves' hyperthyroidism and ophthalmopathy.

The source was peripheral blood mononuclear cells (PBMCs), collected at new diagnosis, from a patient treated with antithyroid drugs. The receptors were gathered from a woman aged 18-35 years with Graves disease. CDR3s include the opening cysteine and the closing phenylalanine or tryptophan.

V: TRBV12-3/TRBV12-4; J: TRBJ2-7; CDR3: CASSLYAGVYEQYF
V: TRBV25-1; J: TRBJ2-7; CDR3: CASSDSPQGDSYEQYF
V: TRBV18; J: TRBJ2-1; CDR3: CASSPRVSSGAYNEQFF
V: TRBV27; J: TRBJ2-1; CDR3: CASNYHNEQFF
V: TRBV3-1; J: TRBJ2-1; CDR3: CASSQSQNNEQFF
V: TRBV15; J: TRBJ1-1; CDR3: CATSLRGRATEAFF
V: TRBV5-1; J: TRBJ2-2; CDR3: CASSTGTANTGELFF
V: TRBV27; J: TRBJ2-7; CDR3: CASRGLAGGYEQYF
V: TRBV12-5; J: TRBJ2-1; CDR3: CASGSGQLYNEQFF
V: TRBV28; J: TRBJ1-3; CDR3: CASSPGQGLRTIYF